This is a list of T cell receptor beta chains from one sample in a study of T cell repertoires in cytomegalovirus infection. A single record per CDR3 protein comes from TCRdb applying MiXCR to the reads. This table holds around 500,000 distinct CDR3 sequences, about 42% found once. For these TCRs, the target antigens are not known. The starting material was cultured PBMCs, obtained from culture after CMV antigen stimulation. The receptors stem from a human donor in good health (CMV status not recorded). Some clones in this sample may be carry-over from other donors' samples. The CDR3 runs from the conserved cysteine through the conserved F or W. D genes are given only for firm matches. Clone size is stated in some rows and not others, as once, few, many or a class when expanded.

D gene	clone size	V gene	J gene	CDR3 DNA	CDR3 protein
TRBD2	.	TRBV7-6	TRBJ2-1	TGTGCCAGCAGCTTAGTACTAGCGGACTACAATGAGCAGTTCTTC	CASSLVLADYNEQFF
.	.	TRBV7-8	TRBJ2-2	TGTGCCAGCAGCTCAGGGGTTTGGGGCACCGGGGAGCTGTTTTTT	CASSSGVWGTGELFF
.	.	TRBV4-1	TRBJ2-7	TGCGCCAGCAGCCAAGTCCTCGGGGCAGTGAGCTTC	CASSQVLGAVSF
.	few	TRBV7-6	TRBJ2-1	TGTGCCAGCAGCCACCGGGACGGGAAAGGGAATGAGCAGTTCTTC	CASSHRDGKGNEQFF
.	.	TRBV28	TRBJ2-6	TGTGCCAGCCGCCGACTCCCTATTACTGGGGCCAACGTCCTGACTTTC	CASRRLPITGANVLTF
TRBD1	.	TRBV27	TRBJ1-6	TGTGCCAGCAGGGGAATACAGGGGGCAGGGTCACCCCTCCACTTT	CASRGIQGAGSPLHF
TRBD2	.	TRBV5-3	TRBJ2-5	TGTGCCAGCAGCCCGGGTAGCGGGGGGGCCTCTCTAGAGACCCAGTACTTC	CASSPGSGGASLETQYF
.	.	TRBV6-2/TRBV6-3	TRBJ2-5	TGTGCCAGCAGTTCGGGTTGGGCGGAGACCCAGTACTTC	CASSSGWAETQYF
.	.	TRBV27	TRBJ2-7	TGTGCCAGCAGTTCACGCTACGAGCAGTACTTC	CASSSRYEQYF
.	.	TRBV10-3	TRBJ2-2	TGTGCCATCAGTGATATTGCGGGAAATCATGACGCCACCGGGGAGCTGTTTTTT	CAISDIAGNHDATGELFF
.	.	TRBV6-6	TRBJ2-6	TGTGCCAGCAGTCGGGTCTCTGGGGCCAACGTCCTGACTTTC	CASSRVSGANVLTF
.	few	TRBV4-1	TRBJ2-1	TGCGCCAGCAGCCAAGAAAGGGCTAGGAGGGGGAATGAGCAGTTCTTC	CASSQERARRGNEQFF
.	.	TRBV9	TRBJ2-1	TGTGCCAGCAGCGTAGTAAGGGGGGGTGAGCAGTTCTTC	CASSVVRGGEQFF
.	few	TRBV12-3/TRBV12-4	TRBJ1-1	TGTGCCAGCAGTTTAGTGCGGGGCACTGAAGCTTTCTTT	CASSLVRGTEAFF
.	.	TRBV11-2	TRBJ2-7	TGTGCCAGCAGCCCCGTAAAGGGGAGGCATTCCTACGAGCAGTACTTC	CASSPVKGRHSYEQYF
.	few	TRBV7-6	TRBJ2-6	TGTGCCAGCAGCTCTAGAGGTGGGGGCGGTGGGGCCAACGTCCTGACTTTC	CASSSRGGGGGANVLTF
TRBD2	.	TRBV7-9	TRBJ2-7	TGTGCCAGCAGCCCGGGACTAGCGGGTTGGACCTACGAGCAGTACTTC	CASSPGLAGWTYEQYF
TRBD2	.	TRBV28	TRBJ2-3	TGTGCCAGCAGTCGCCCCTCCGGACAGCCGGGACTAGTGACAGATACGCAGTATTTT	CASSRPSGQPGLVTDTQYF
TRBD1	.	TRBV28	TRBJ1-6	TGTGCCAGCAGGGGACAGATCTCACCCCTCCACTTT	CASRGQISPLHF